The clone carrying this T cell receptor (beta chain) was seen ten or more times. In building TCR beta libraries, iRepertoire HTBI primers were used together with Arm-PCR of CDR3 regions. TCRdb re-analysed the multiplex PCR reads in MiXCR, keeping a single row per CDR3 protein. There are a few hundred thousand distinct CDR3 sequences in the sample; about 12% occur only once, and under 20% lies in the top ten. The sample originates from a study of regulatory T cells in long-lasting Graves disease. Sample time point: newly diagnosed GD, antithyroid drugs for less than 3 months. PBMC RNA was the source of the TCR library. The trim removed 5 bases at V and 3 bases at J, leaving 8 bases unmatched. Germline assignment: CDR1 MNHEY and CDR2 SMNVEV (reference sequence). This CDR3 is 15 amino acids long. These data also formed part of another study, on T cells in Graves' hyperthyroidism and ophthalmopathy.

The chain uses TRBV27 and TRBJ1-2, with TRBD1 identical over 8 bases. The source was peripheral blood mononuclear cells (PBMCs), collected at new diagnosis, from a patient treated with antithyroid drugs. This clonotype was sampled from a young woman with Graves disease. This CDR3 reads CASSSEPRGHYGYTF. In nucleotides, the CDR3 is TGTGCCAGCAGTAGCGAACCCAGGGGGCACTATGGCTACACCTTC.